The 8 T cell receptor beta chains below all came from one sample that was sequenced in a study of response to subunit inactivated influenza vaccine. TCRdb independently ran MiXCR on the RT-PCR reads; one entry per CDR3 protein. The data hold fewer than 700,000 distinct CDR3 sequences, with around 13% observed a single time. The sequencing here drew on PBMCs from blood, taken about 6 weeks after vaccination. Receptors originate from a man between 45 and 60 years old who received an inactivated influenza vaccine.

The rearrangement joins TRBV2 to TRBJ2-1, with 10 bases matching TRBD2. V gave up 6 bases and J gave up 2 bases; unmatched junction bases: 4. The CDR3 has 15 residues. Germline loops: CDR1 SNHLY, CDR2 FYNNEI. This CDR3 reads CASRRTSGPYNEQFF. The CDR3 nucleotides read TGTGCCAGCAGGAGGACTAGCGGTCCCTACAATGAGCAGTTCTTC.

The chain couples TRBV6-2 or TRBV6-3 to TRBJ2-7; 7 positions agree with TRBD1. J lost 2 bases, V lost 4 bases, and 8 bases had no gene match. Germline V gene data show CDR1 as MNHEY and CDR2 as SVGEGT. The CDR3 length is 15 residues. This CDR3 reads CASSFHRDRPYEQYF. In DNA, the CDR3 is TGTGCCAGCAGTTTTCACCGGGACAGACCCTACGAGCAGTACTTC.

This clonotype has a handful of counts. V and J are TRBV5-1 and TRBJ2-2, with D perhaps matching TRBD1 (6 bases). The CDR3 covers 14 residues. Germline values: CDR1 SGHRS, CDR2 YFSETQ. V lost 0 bases and J 7 bases, leaving 10 bases between the germline ends. CDR3 region: CASSLDRVNGELFF. The DNA for the CDR3 is TGCGCCAGCAGCTTGGACAGGGTGAACGGGGAGCTGTTTTTT.

This clonotype was seen a handful of times. CDR3 nucleotide sequence: TGCAGTGCTAGAAGGGGAACCGCTGAAGCTTTCTTT. This codes for CSARRGTAEAFF. The chain uses TRBV20-1 and TRBJ1-1; tentative D call: TRBD1 (5 bases). V was trimmed by 2 bases and J by 6 bases, leaving 10 bases between them. In germline, CDR1 is DFQATT, CDR2 SNEGSKA (reference sequence). CDR3 length: 12 residues.

The V gene is TRBV10-1, the J gene TRBJ2-3; the D gene is possibly TRBD1 (5 bases). Trimming left V 3 bases short and J 3 bases short, with 13 bases between. Germline values: CDR1 WNHNN, CDR2 SYGVQD (reference sequence). The CDR3 extends over 15 amino acids. The CDR3 DNA reads TGCGCCAGCAGTGACCAGGGAAGAGGTACAGATACGCAGTATTTT. Protein sequence: CASSDQGRGTDTQYF.

The chain has TRBV19 and TRBJ1-5, with 7 nucleotides matching TRBD1. There are 15 residues in the CDR3. CDR1 and CDR2 from the germline V gene are LNHDA and SQIVND (reference sequence). V dropped 6 bases and J dropped 2; count of bases not matched to a gene: 7. The CDR3 reads CASRLDRARNQPQHF. The CDR3 DNA follows: TGTGCCAGTAGACTTGACAGGGCCCGCAATCAGCCCCAGCATTTT. Filled out from reference TRBV19 and TRBJ1-5, the complete variable domain reads DGGITQSPKYLFRKEGQNVTLSCEQNLNHDAMYWYRQDPGQGLRLIYYSQIVNDFQKGDIAEGYSVSREKKESFPLTVTSAQKNPTAFYLCASRLDRARNQPQHFGDGTRLSIL.

This clonotype appeared a few times. The chain carries TRBV20-1 and TRBJ2-3, with D hard to call. The length of the CDR3 is 11 residues. V dropped 6 bases and J dropped 4 bases, with 8 bases sitting between them. Germline assignment: CDR1 DFQATT and CDR2 SNEGSKA (reference sequence). The CDR3 bases are TGCAGTGCACGAGCGTCAGATACGCAGTATTTT. Encoded protein: CSARASDTQYF.

The genes are TRBV18 and TRBJ2-1; 8 bases match TRBD2. The germline CDR1 and CDR2 sequences are KGHSH and LQKENI. The ends lost 3 bases at V and 5 bases at J; junction bases unmatched: 6. The CDR3 is made up of 15 amino acids. The CDR3 DNA reads TGTGCCAGCTCACCCCAATTACTAGCGGACAATGAGCAGTTCTTC. Translating gives CASSPQLLADNEQFF.